Below, 19 T cell receptor beta chains from the same sample are listed, as sequenced in a study of immune cell composition in non-small cell lung cancer. The protocol was immunoSEQ multiplex PCR, while the TCRdb copy is restricted to in-frame clones and leaves out a portion. The table lists about 15,000 clones, 55% to 75% of them singletons. Sequencing was carried out using lung tumor tissue. The receptor source for this set is a human donor with non-small cell lung cancer.

This rearrangement joins TRBV13 to TRBJ2-5, with 12 bases aligning to TRBD2. The CDR3 spans 17 residues. The V gene's germline CDR1 is PRHDT and CDR2 FYEKMQ (reference sequence). J was trimmed by 4 bases and V by 2 bases; bases with no gene match: 8. The CDR3 region is CASSLRGGLAGIETQYF. The CDR3 DNA reads TGTGCCAGCAGCTTACGGGGAGGACTAGCGGGGATAGAGACCCAGTACTTC.

The genes are TRBV6-6 and TRBJ2-3; D might be TRBD1 (5 bases). V lost 6 bases to trimming and J lost 2 bases, with 9 bases between them. Per the germline V gene, CDR1 is MNHNY and CDR2 is SVGAGI (reference sequence). The CDR3 length is 13 residues. CDR3 residues: CASRGPVTDTQYF. The CDR3 DNA is TGTGCCAGCAGGGGGCCGGTCACAGATACGCAGTATTTT.

This clone was counted between two and nine times. Here the CDR3 reads CASSPVGTGGIGGYTF. CDR3 in DNA: TGTGCCAGCAGCCCCGTCGGCACAGGGGGCATCGGGGGCTACACCTTC. The chain recombines TRBV11-2 with TRBJ1-2, with 9 bases fitting TRBD1. The germline V gene has CDR1 SGHAT and CDR2 FQNNGV. J was trimmed by 8 bases and V by 5 bases; bases with no gene match: 15. CDR3 length: 16 amino acids.

The J gene is TRBJ1-3, the V gene TRBV9; weak D call: TRBD1 (5 bases). Germline lookup yields CDR1 SGDLS and CDR2 YYNGEE. V lost 4 bases to trimming and J lost 2 bases, with 13 bases between them. CDR3 length: 15 residues. The CDR3 is CASSPGGVTGNTIYF. CDR3 DNA sequence: TGTGCCAGCAGCCCCGGGGGGGTTACTGGAAACACCATATATTTT.

This clone is a singleton in its sample. This chain joins TRBV6-5 and TRBJ2-2; D not certain. Germline CDR1 MNHEY, CDR2 SVGAGI. V lost 6 bases, J lost 6 bases, and 8 bases lay in between. The length of the CDR3 is 12 residues. In DNA, the CDR3 is TGTGCCAGCAGCCGCGGATCCGGGGAGCTGTTTTTT. Translated: CASSRGSGELFF.

The chain has TRBV7-8 and TRBJ1-1; 7 bases align to TRBD1. Germline assignment: CDR1 SGHVS and CDR2 FQNEAQ. J gave up 0 bases and V 1 base, and 2 bases lay outside the gene matches. The CDR3 loop spans 15 amino acids. CDR3 sequence (DNA): TGTGCCAGCAGCTTAGAGGGGACAGTGAACACTGAAGCTTTCTTT. Translation: CASSLEGTVNTEAFF.

V usage is TRBV5-5 and J usage is TRBJ1-1, with 7 bases fitting TRBD1. The CDR3 totals 14 residues. The ends lost 5 bases at V and 3 bases at J; junction bases unmatched: 7. CDR1 and CDR2 from the germline V gene are SGHKS and YYEKEE (reference sequence). The DNA for the CDR3 is TGTGCCAGCAGAGTCAGGGGGGCGGACACTGAAGCTTTCTTT. Translation: CASRVRGADTEAFF.

The chain carries TRBV25-1 and TRBJ1-1, with 7 bases that match TRBD1. This CDR3 has 15 amino acids. The trim removed 1 base at V and 6 bases at J, leaving 8 bases unmatched. Looked up from germline, CDR1 is MGHDK and CDR2 is SYGVNS. The CDR3 bases are TGTGCCAGCAGTGAATGGGCAGGGGGGAGTTCTGAAGCTTTCTTT. Translating gives CASSEWAGGSSEAFF.

This clone was seen a single time. The chain couples TRBV7-3 to TRBJ2-5, with a weak D call TRBD2 (7 bases). In germline, CDR1 is SGHTA, CDR2 FQGTGA. With 5 bases removed from V and 5 bases from J, the gap between germline ends came to 18 bases. This CDR3 has 15 amino acids. In nucleotides, the CDR3 is TGTGCCAGCAGCCCCGGGGGGCCGACGCCGGAGACCCAGTACTTC. Translated, it gives CASSPGGPTPETQYF.

The J gene is TRBJ1-1, the V gene TRBV5-1; the D is unclear. V lost 0 bases and J lost 0, with 9 bases in between. CDR1 SGHRS and CDR2 YFSETQ come from the germline V gene. The CDR3 totals 15 residues. DNA for the CDR3: TGCGCCAGCAGCTTGGCGGGGAAGATGAACACTGAAGCTTTCTTT. This encodes CASSLAGKMNTEAFF.

CDR3: CAVNGLAGGKVNEQFF. The CDR3 DNA reads as TGTGCCGTTAATGGACTAGCGGGGGGGAAAGTGAATGAGCAGTTCTTC. V and J are TRBV10-3 and TRBJ2-1; 15 positions match TRBD2. CDR3 length: 16 amino acids. Per germline, CDR1 ENHRY and CDR2 SYGVKD. V was pared by 11 bases and J by 7 bases, with 12 bases of the junction left unmatched.

The rearrangement joins TRBV2 to TRBJ2-5; the D gene is possibly TRBD2 (5 bases). The V end lost 3 bases, the J end lost 4 bases, and 9 bases lay between the germline ends. Germline values: CDR1 SNHLY, CDR2 FYNNEI. The CDR3 has 13 residues. DNA for the CDR3: TGTGCCAGCAGTGAGACGGGAAGAGAGACCCAGTACTTC. Its protein is CASSETGRETQYF.

Only a few counts were recorded for this clone. V is TRBV5-1 and J is TRBJ1-4; D gene unclear. In germline, CDR1 is SGHRS, CDR2 YFSETQ. The ends were cut back, 6 bases at V and 8 bases at J, with 14 bases in the middle. This CDR3 comprises 13 residues. This CDR3 is CASTAQRGEKLFF. The CDR3 coding sequence is TGCGCCAGCACCGCGCAGCGGGGAGAAAAACTGTTTTTT. The full variable domain, completed using reference TRBV5-1 and TRBJ1-4, is KAGVTQTPRYLIKTRGQQVTLSCSPISGHRSVSWYQQTPGQGLQFLFEYFSETQRNKGNFPGRFSGRQFSNSRSEMNVSTLELGDSALYLCASTAQRGEKLFFGSGTQLSVL.

This clone was seen more than once but under ten times. The chain combines TRBV20-1 with TRBJ1-1; D ambiguous. CDR1 DFQATT and CDR2 SNEGSKA come from the germline V gene (reference sequence). The CDR3 runs to 11 residues. With 6 bases removed from V and 8 bases from J, the gap between germline ends came to 13 bases. CDR3 amino acids: CSALRNLEAFF. CDR3 nucleotide sequence: TGCAGTGCCCTGAGGAACCTAGAAGCTTTCTTT.

The chain recombines TRBV7-2 with TRBJ1-3; D not certain. This CDR3 contains 16 residues. V was cut by 3 bases and J by 0 bases, with 12 bases left in between. The germline gives CDR1 SGHTA, CDR2 FQGNSA. The CDR3 sequence: CASSLNRLSSGNTIYF. The CDR3 bases are TGTGCCAGCAGCTTGAACAGACTAAGCTCTGGAAACACCATATATTTT.

This chain connects TRBV30 to TRBJ1-5, with 7 bases aligning to TRBD1. Unmatched junction bases numbered 8, after V lost 0 bases and J lost 6 bases. CDR1 and CDR2 (germline): GTSNPN, SVGIG (reference sequence). This CDR3 contains 15 residues. CDR3 amino acids: CAWSVKGADSQPQHF. The CDR3 DNA follows: TGTGCCTGGAGTGTAAAGGGGGCCGATAGTCAGCCCCAGCATTTT. Supplemented by reference TRBV30 and TRBJ1-5, the full variable domain reads SQTIHQWPATLVQPVGSPLSLECTVEGTSNPNLYWYRQAAGRGLQLLFYSVGIGQISSEVPQNLSASRPQDRQFILSSKKLLLSDSGFYLCAWSVKGADSQPQHFGDGTRLSIL.

This chain uses TRBV12-5 with TRBJ1-5; 8 positions match TRBD1. Trimming took 0 bases from V and 4 from J; bases not matched to a gene: 14. From germline, CDR1 is LGHNT and CDR2 FRNRAP. The CDR3 has 19 amino acids. CDR3 loop: CASGLVPEIGQGGNQPQHF. In nucleotides, the CDR3 is TGTGCTAGTGGTTTGGTACCCGAAATTGGACAGGGAGGGAATCAGCCCCAGCATTTT.

This clone was detected once. The V call is TRBV29-1, the J call TRBJ1-2; weak D call: TRBD1 (6 bases). This CDR3 comprises 13 residues. Germline loops: CDR1 SQVTM, CDR2 ANQGSEA. The germline V and J ends were trimmed by 0 bases and 6 bases, with 11 bases remaining between them. This CDR3 is CSVEDPSGDGYTF. CDR3 in DNA: TGCAGCGTTGAAGATCCTTCAGGGGATGGCTACACCTTC.

The V and J genes are TRBV7-8 and TRBJ2-1; 14 bases are a match to TRBD2. The V gene end was trimmed by 2 bases and the J gene end by 5 bases; junction bases not matched to a gene: 5. CDR1 and CDR2 from the germline V gene are SGHVS and FQNEAQ. The CDR3 spans 17 residues. CDR3 bases: TGTGCCAGCAGCTTACCCGGGACTAGCGGGAGAGACAATGAGCAGTTCTTC. Its translation is CASSLPGTSGRDNEQFF. Full variable domain (missing parts from reference TRBV7-8 and TRBJ2-1): GAGVSQSPRYKVAKRGQDVALRCDPISGHVSLFWYQQALGQGPEFLTYFQNEAQLDKSGLPSDRFFAERPEGSVSTLKIQRTQQEDSAVYLCASSLPGTSGRDNEQFFGPGTRLTVL.